These T cell receptor beta chains were read from a single sample in a study of beta chain features in type 1 diabetes. The table came from immunoSEQ multiplex PCR; TCRdb's copy has only in-frame clones and leaves some out. The sample holds hundreds of thousands of clones, roughly 16% seen once. The sample consisted of naive CD4+ T cells from blood. The receptor set was obtained from a young man in good health. Both conserved end residues are part of each CDR3. A D gene is named only where the DNA matches it firmly. Clone size, where shown, is once, few, many, or a class for clones that have expanded.

v_gene	abundance	j_gene	d_gene	CDR3nt	CDR3aa
TRBV4-2	-	TRBJ2-4	-	TGTGCCAGCAGCCAAGAGCCTGGAAGGGAAAACATTCAGTACTTC	CASSQEPGRENIQYF
TRBV7-2	-	TRBJ1-4	TRBD1	TGTGCCAGCAGCTCGTACTACAGGGGGACTAATGAAAAACTGTTTTTT	CASSSYYRGTNEKLFF
TRBV19	few	TRBJ1-2	-	TGTGCCAGTAGTGGCACAGCCTATGGCTACACCTTC	CASSGTAYGYTF
TRBV7-2	-	TRBJ1-5	-	TGTGCCAGCAGCTTACCTTCTCAGCCCCAGCATTTT	CASSLPSQPQHF
TRBV6-1	-	TRBJ1-1	-	TGTGCCAGCAGTGACCAGATGAACACTGAAGCTTTCTTT	CASSDQMNTEAFF
TRBV10-3	-	TRBJ2-7	-	TGTGCCATCAGTGAAGGTAGACGGTCCCCCTACGAGCAGTACTTC	CAISEGRRSPYEQYF
TRBV4-2	few	TRBJ2-5	-	TGTGCCAGCAGCCAAGATCGGGAAGAGACCCAGTACTTC	CASSQDREETQYF
TRBV29-1	few	TRBJ2-4	TRBD1	TGCAGCGTTGGGCAGGGGGCGGCCAAAAACATTCAGTACTTC	CSVGQGAAKNIQYF
TRBV5-1	-	TRBJ1-1	-	TGCGCCAGCAGCGCGGCTCCCAGGGCTGACACTGAAGCTTTCTTT	CASSAAPRADTEAFF
TRBV27	-	TRBJ2-3	-	TGTGCCAGCAGAGGGCTAGTTGGCCTAGTTAGCACAGATACGCAGTATTTT	CASRGLVGLVSTDTQYF
TRBV30	-	TRBJ2-7	-	TGTGCCTGGAACCGGGCATTTATAGGCGAGCAGTACTTC	CAWNRAFIGEQYF
TRBV28	-	TRBJ2-1	TRBD1	TGTGCCAGCAGTTTTTCCTCACCGACAGGGGGCTTGTACAATGAGCAGTTCTTC	CASSFSSPTGGLYNEQFF
TRBV5-1	-	TRBJ2-3	TRBD2	TGCGCCAGCAGACTAGCGGGACCGACAGATACGCAGTATTTT	CASRLAGPTDTQYF
TRBV28	-	TRBJ1-5	TRBD1	TGTGCCAGCAGTTTACGGGGACAGGTCCTCGTTGAACAGCCCCAGCATTTT	CASSLRGQVLVEQPQHF
TRBV9	-	TRBJ1-2	TRBD1	TGTGCCAGCAGCGCCCGAGCTCCGGGACAGCCCCCTAATAACTATGGCTACACCTTC	CASSARAPGQPPNNYGYTF
TRBV2	-	TRBJ2-7	TRBD2	TGTGCCAGCAGTAAGGAAGCGGGAGTAAGTGAGCAGTACTTC	CASSKEAGVSEQYF
TRBV11-3	once	TRBJ1-2	TRBD1	TGTGCCAGCAGCCAGACAGGGGGCCATGGCTACACCTTC	CASSQTGGHGYTF
TRBV29-1	few	TRBJ1-2	-	TGCAGCATCACCGGGGTTAACTATGGCTACACCTTC	CSITGVNYGYTF
TRBV28	few	TRBJ2-7	TRBD2	TGTGCCAGCAGGCCCTCCGCCCATCTGACTAGCACCTCCTACGAGCAGTACTTC	CASRPSAHLTSTSYEQYF
TRBV7-9	few	TRBJ1-4	-	TGTGCCAGCAGCACCGGACTAGGGGATGAAAAACTGTTTTTT	CASSTGLGDEKLFF
TRBV18	-	TRBJ2-5	-	TGTGCCAGCTCGCGGGACTCACAAGAGACCCAGTACTTC	CASSRDSQETQYF